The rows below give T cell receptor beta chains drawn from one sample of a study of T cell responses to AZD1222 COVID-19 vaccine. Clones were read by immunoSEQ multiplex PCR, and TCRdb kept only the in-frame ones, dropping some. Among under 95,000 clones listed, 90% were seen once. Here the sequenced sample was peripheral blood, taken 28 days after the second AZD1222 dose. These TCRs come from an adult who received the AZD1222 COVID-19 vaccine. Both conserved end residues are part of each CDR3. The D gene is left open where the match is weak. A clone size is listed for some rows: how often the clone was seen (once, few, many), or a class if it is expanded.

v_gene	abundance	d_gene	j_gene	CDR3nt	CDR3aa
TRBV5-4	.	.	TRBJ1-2	TGTGCCAGCAGCTTGGAATTAGGGGCATATGGCTACACCTTC	CASSLELGAYGYTF
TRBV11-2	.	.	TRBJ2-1	TGTGCCAGCACAGGAGGGGGCTTTGAGAATGAGCAGTTCTTC	CASTGGGFENEQFF
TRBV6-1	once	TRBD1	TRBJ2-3	TGTGCCAGCAGTGAAGCGACCCAGACAGGGCGGCAGTATTTT	CASSEATQTGRQYF
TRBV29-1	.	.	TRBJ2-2	TGCAGCGTCGGGCCAATTGTGGGGAACACCGGGGAGCTGTTTTTT	CSVGPIVGNTGELFF
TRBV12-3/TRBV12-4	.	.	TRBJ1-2	TGTGCCAGCAGTTTTACAGGGTCTGGCTACACCTTC	CASSFTGSGYTF
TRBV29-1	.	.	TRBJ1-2	TGCAGCGCCGAACGGCCAGGGGATAATGGCTACACCTTC	CSAERPGDNGYTF
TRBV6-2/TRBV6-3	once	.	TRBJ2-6	TGTGCCAGCAGCCCCCTGGGAGGGGGCGTTTATTCTGGGGCCAACGTCCTGACTTTC	CASSPLGGGVYSGANVLTF
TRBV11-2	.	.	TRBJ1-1	TGTGCCAGCAGCTTGATGCGGACTACTGAAGCTTTCTTT	CASSLMRTTEAFF
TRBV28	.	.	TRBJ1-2	TGTGCCAGCAGTTTTATTTCTTCAGGCATTGGCTACACCTTC	CASSFISSGIGYTF
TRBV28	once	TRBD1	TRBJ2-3	TGTGCCAGCAGCCTGGGACAGACCACAGATACGCAGTATTTT	CASSLGQTTDTQYF
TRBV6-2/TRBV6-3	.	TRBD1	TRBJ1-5	TGTGCCAGCAGTCCCGCGAGGACAGGGAACAATCAGCCCCAGCATTTT	CASSPARTGNNQPQHF
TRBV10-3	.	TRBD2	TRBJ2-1	TGTGCCATAAACGCGGGGACTAGCGGACACAATGAGCAGTTCTTC	CAINAGTSGHNEQFF
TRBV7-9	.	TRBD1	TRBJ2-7	TGTGCCACCGGGACAGGGCGTGCCTACGAGCAGTACTTC	CATGTGRAYEQYF
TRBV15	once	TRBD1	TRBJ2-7	TGTGCCACCAACACCCCCGGGACAGGGGTTTACTTC	CATNTPGTGVYF
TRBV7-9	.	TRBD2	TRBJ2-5	TGTGCCAGCAGTTTCTCCGCGGGGGGAGAGACCCAGTACTTC	CASSFSAGGETQYF
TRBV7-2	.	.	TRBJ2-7	TGTGCCAGCAGCCCCGTATCAAATCCCGAGCAGTACTTC	CASSPVSNPEQYF
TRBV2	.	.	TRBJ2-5	TGTGCCAGCAGTGCACAATCGACGGGGAAAGAGACCCAGTACTTC	CASSAQSTGKETQYF
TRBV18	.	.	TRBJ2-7	TGTGCCAGCTCACCCCCCGGGGACCCTCAGGGCGAGCAGTACTTC	CASSPPGDPQGEQYF
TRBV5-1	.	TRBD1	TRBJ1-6	TGCGCCAGCAGCTTGACAGGGGAATTTAATTCACCCCTCCACTTT	CASSLTGEFNSPLHF
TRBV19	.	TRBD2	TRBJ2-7	TGTGCCAGTAGTGTCAGCGGGGGTAGCTCCTACGAGCAGTACTTC	CASSVSGGSSYEQYF
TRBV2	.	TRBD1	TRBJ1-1	TGTGCCAGCAGTGTACAGGGGGGGAATGAAGCTTTCTTT	CASSVQGGNEAFF
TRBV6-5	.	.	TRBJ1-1	TGTGCCAGCAGACCTTCTGACAAGAACACTGAAGCTTTCTTT	CASRPSDKNTEAFF
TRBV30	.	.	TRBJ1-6	TGTGCCTGGAGTATACGGGAGAGTTCACCCCTCCACTTT	CAWSIRESSPLHF
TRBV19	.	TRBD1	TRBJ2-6	TGTGCCAGTAGTAAAAGGCCCAGGGGGTCCAGCTCTGGGGCCAACGTCCTGACTTTC	CASSKRPRGSSSGANVLTF
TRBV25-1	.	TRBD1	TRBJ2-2	TGTGCCAGCAGCAGTACGAGGGGACAGGGTGCGAACACCGGGGAGCTGTTTTTT	CASSSTRGQGANTGELFF
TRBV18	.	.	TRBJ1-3	TGTGCCAGCTCACCGTCGGCGGGGGTTGCTGGAAACACCATATATTTT	CASSPSAGVAGNTIYF
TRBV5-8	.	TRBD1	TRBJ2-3	TGTGCCAGCAGCCTCCGGGACAGGGCCACAGATACGCAGTATTTT	CASSLRDRATDTQYF
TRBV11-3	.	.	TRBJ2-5	TGTGCCAGCAGCCTCCGCGGCCCCGGGGAGACCCAGTACTTC	CASSLRGPGETQYF
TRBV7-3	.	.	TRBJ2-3	TGTGCCAGCAGCCCTACAGGGATCGATACGCAGTATTTT	CASSPTGIDTQYF
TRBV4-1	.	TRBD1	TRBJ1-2	TGCGCCAGCAGCCAAGATCAATCCCTGGACAGGAACTATGGCTACACCTTC	CASSQDQSLDRNYGYTF
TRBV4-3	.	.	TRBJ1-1	TGCGCCAGCAGCCAGGACGTCTTTAACACTGAAGCTTTCTTT	CASSQDVFNTEAFF
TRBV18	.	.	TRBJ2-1	TGTGCCAGCTCACCACCATCTCTGGGCAGGAGCTCCTACAATGAGCAGTTCTTC	CASSPPSLGRSSYNEQFF
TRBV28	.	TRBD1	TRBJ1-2	TGTGCCAGCAGTTCGCGGACAGGGGGCGCGATTGGCTACACCTTC	CASSSRTGGAIGYTF
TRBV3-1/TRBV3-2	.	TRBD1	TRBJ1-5	TGTGCCAGCAGCCAAGGAGGGACAGGTAATCAGCCCCAGCATTTT	CASSQGGTGNQPQHF
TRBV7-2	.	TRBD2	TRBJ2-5	TGTGCCAGCAGCCCCGGGACGGGGGGAGAGACCCAGTACTTC	CASSPGTGGETQYF
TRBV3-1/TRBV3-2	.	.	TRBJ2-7	TGTGCCAGCAGCCAAGGGGGGGACAGCTCCTACGAGCAGTACTTC	CASSQGGDSSYEQYF
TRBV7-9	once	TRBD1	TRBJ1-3	TGTGCCAGCAGCTTAAGGGGGCCGTCTGGAAACACCATATATTTT	CASSLRGPSGNTIYF
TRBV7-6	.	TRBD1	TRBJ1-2	TGTGCCAGCAGCCACTCGGGTTCAGGGGGCGCTAACTATGGCTACACCTTC	CASSHSGSGGANYGYTF
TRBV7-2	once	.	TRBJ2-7	TGTGCCAGCAGCGGGGTAGCGGCCACCTACGAGCAGTACTTC	CASSGVAATYEQYF